The 27 T cell receptor beta chains listed next were all sequenced from one sample in a study of blood T cell repertoires in COVID-19. Measured with immunoSEQ multiplex PCR; TCRdb has only the in-frame clones, and not every one. The repertoire consists of fewer than 65,000 clones, with approximately 82% occurring once and the leading ten covering 3.5% to 4.5%. Sequencing input: peripheral blood. These receptors all stem from a man in his sixties with acute or convalescent COVID-19.

This sequence joins TRBV5-1 and TRBJ1-2; D gene unclear. The V end was cut by 4 bases, the J end by 7 bases, with 23 bases between. Germline values: CDR1 SGHRS, CDR2 YFSETQ. The CDR3 is 16 residues long. The CDR3 region has the DNA TGCGCCAGCAGCCGGGGAGTTGAATTGATCGAGGCTGGCTACACCTTC. Protein product: CASSRGVELIEAGYTF.

V and J are TRBV7-9 and TRBJ1-1, with no clear D. The CDR3 covers 17 residues. Germline V CDR1 and CDR2: SEHNR, FQNEAQ (reference sequence). The V and J ends lost 3 bases and 6 bases respectively, with 23 bases between them. CDR3 nucleotide sequence: TGTGCCAGCAGCTTCCCCGAGATACGTGGCCGGAGGGCTGAAGCTTTCTTT. This encodes CASSFPEIRGRRAEAFF.

The J gene is TRBJ2-5, the V gene TRBV18, with 9 bases aligning to TRBD2. Germline V gene data show CDR1 as KGHSH and CDR2 as LQKENI. This CDR3 spans 16 amino acids. V gave up 3 bases and J gave up 2 bases; unmatched junction bases: 7. CDR3 in amino acids: CASSPLSGGTQETQYF. DNA of the CDR3: TGTGCCAGCTCACCCCTGAGCGGGGGGACACAAGAGACCCAGTACTTC.

The chain carries TRBV24-1 and TRBJ2-3; possibly TRBD1 for D (5 bases). CDR1 KGHDR and CDR2 SFDVKD come from the germline V gene. V shed 0 bases and J shed 0 bases, with 9 bases lying between them. CDR3 length: 16 amino acids. In DNA form, the CDR3 reads TGTGCCACCAGTGATTTGGCAGGGCCTAGCACAGATACGCAGTATTTT. Amino acids: CATSDLAGPSTDTQYF.

The CDR3 DNA sequence: TGTGCCAGCTCACCGGTTGGGACACAACCAAGCCCCACCGGGGAGCTGTTTTTT. Protein: CASSPVGTQPSPTGELFF. This sequence joins TRBV18 and TRBJ2-2; maybe TRBD1 (6 bases). Germline V gene lookup returns CDR1 KGHSH and CDR2 LQKENI. This CDR3 has 18 amino acids. The ends were cut back, 3 bases at V and 4 bases at J, with 21 bases in the middle.

This clone was seen only once. CDR3 DNA sequence: TGTGCCTGGAGTGTACCCGGGAGGCGGGAGACCCAGTACTTC. It yields the protein CAWSVPGRRETQYF. The rearrangement links TRBV30 to TRBJ2-5; TRBD2 agrees at 7 bases. With V trimmed by 0 bases and J by 5 bases, 6 bases remained unmatched. The CDR3 totals 14 residues. The germline V gene encodes CDR1 GTSNPN and CDR2 SVGIG (reference sequence).

The chain joins TRBV28 to TRBJ2-7, with 8 bases identical to TRBD1. Trimming at V came to 4 bases and at J to 2 bases, leaving 7 bases not matched to a gene. Germline loops: CDR1 MDHEN, CDR2 SYDVKM. The CDR3 is 15 residues long. CDR3 in DNA: TGTGCCAGCAGTTCCCCTACAGGGGGGACCTACGAGCAGTACTTC. Its translation: CASSSPTGGTYEQYF.

This clone was detected only a few times. This chain uses TRBV5-1 with TRBJ2-5; D unresolved. V was shortened by 2 bases and J by 2 bases, with 4 bases between the two germline ends. CDR3 size: 12 residues. The germline gives CDR1 SGHRS, CDR2 YFSETQ. Here the CDR3 DNA reads TGCGCCAGCAGCTTTCCTCAAGAGACCCAGTACTTC. It translates to CASSFPQETQYF.

The V call is TRBV2, the J call TRBJ2-2, with 8 positions matching TRBD1. Germline loops: CDR1 SNHLY, CDR2 FYNNEI. CDR3 length: 15 amino acids. The junction had 9 bases not matched to a gene; V was cut back by 6 bases and J by 6 bases. CDR3 residues: CASRAQGVVPGELFF. The CDR3 DNA is TGTGCCAGCAGGGCACAGGGGGTCGTGCCCGGGGAGCTGTTTTTT.

The rearrangement uses TRBV19 and TRBJ1-5; tentatively, D is TRBD1 (6 bases). CDR1 is LNHDA, CDR2 SQIVND, per germline (reference sequence). This CDR3 is built from 13 residues. Trimming cost V 7 bases and J 5 bases, with 12 bases left between them. The CDR3 region has the DNA TGTGCCAGTAAGGACAGTTGGGATCAGCCCCAGCATTTT. The encoded protein is CASKDSWDQPQHF.

This sequence joins TRBV29-1 and TRBJ2-1; 9 nucleotides match TRBD1. J lost 3 bases, V lost 8 bases, and 5 bases had no gene match. Germline V gene data show CDR1 as SQVTM and CDR2 as ANQGSEA. The CDR3 length is 13 residues. Here the CDR3 DNA reads TGCAGCATAGGACAGGGGTTCTACAATGAGCAGTTCTTC. Translated: CSIGQGFYNEQFF.

The V gene is TRBV6-6, the J gene TRBJ1-1, with a tentative D call TRBD1 (6 bases). Trimming took 7 bases from V and 0 from J, leaving 12 bases between them. Germline CDR1 MNHNY, CDR2 SVGAGI (reference sequence). This CDR3 region has 14 residues. CDR3 region: CASIPTGMNTEAFF. The DNA for the CDR3 is TGTGCCAGCATCCCTACAGGGATGAACACTGAAGCTTTCTTT.

V and J are TRBV6-4 and TRBJ2-2; the match to TRBD2 covers 7 bases. V shed 6 bases and J 2 bases; nucleotides not matched to a gene: 3. Germline lookup yields CDR1 MRHNA and CDR2 SNTAGT. The CDR3 loop spans 14 amino acids. The CDR3 here is CASRTSSNTGELFF. CDR3 nucleotides: TGTGCCAGCAGGACTAGCAGCAACACCGGGGAGCTGTTTTTT.

The chain is built from TRBV4-1 and TRBJ1-2; D remains unclear. There are 14 residues in the CDR3. Germline V CDR1 and CDR2: MGHRA, YSYEKL. Deletions cut 1 base from V and 8 bases from J, with 14 bases between. CDR3 nucleotides: TGCGCCAGCAGCCAAGGCGGAGGGCCGAAGGGCTACACCTTC. It translates to CASSQGGGPKGYTF.

The chain couples TRBV27 to TRBJ2-5; 9 bases map to TRBD2. Trimming removed 1 base from V and 2 bases from J; junction bases left unmatched: 2. Germline-derived CDR1 and CDR2 are MNHEY and SMNVEV (reference sequence). The CDR3 contains 15 residues. The CDR3 loop reads CASSLLSGGQETQYF. As DNA, the CDR3 is TGTGCCAGCAGTTTATTGAGCGGGGGGCAAGAGACCCAGTACTTC.

The V and J genes are TRBV12-5 and TRBJ1-2; no clear D gene. Germline CDR1 reads LGHNT; CDR2 reads FRNRAP. This CDR3 is built from 15 residues. Trimming took off 4 bases at V and 2 bases at J, with 14 bases between the two ends. CDR3 DNA sequence: TGTGCTAGTGGTTCCGAGCGATCAGAAAACTATGGCTACACCTTC. Amino acid sequence: CASGSERSENYGYTF. Using reference TRBV12-5 and TRBJ1-2 for the parts outside the CDR3, the full variable domain is DARVTQTPRHKVTEMGQEVTMRCQPILGHNTVFWYRQTMMQGLELLAYFRNRAPLDDSGMPKDRFSAEMPDATLATLKIQPSEPRDSAVYFCASGSERSENYGYTFGSGTRLTVV.

In its sample, this clone was seen once. V gene TRBV5-1 combines with J gene TRBJ2-1, with 7 bases fitting TRBD2. The CDR3 sequence is 14 residues long. Losses at the gene ends were 4 bases for V and 5 bases for J; bases not matched to a gene: 6. Germline assignment: CDR1 SGHRS and CDR2 YFSETQ. CDR3 in DNA: TGCGCCAGCAGCGGTGGACTAGTCAACAATGAGCAGTTCTTC. This gives the protein CASSGGLVNNEQFF.

The rearrangement links TRBV7-3 to TRBJ1-1; 7 nucleotides line up with TRBD1. The CDR3 has 14 residues. Trimming took 4 bases from V and 7 from J; bases not matched to a gene: 9. The V gene's germline CDR1 is SGHTA and CDR2 FQGTGA. CDR3 sequence (DNA): TGTGCCAGCAGCTCAAGGACAGGTATGGATGAAGCTTTCTTT. This gives the protein CASSSRTGMDEAFF.

J is TRBJ1-2 and V is TRBV5-1; TRBD1 might be the D (5 bases). The germline CDR1 and CDR2 sequences are SGHRS and YFSETQ. V lost 0 bases and J 8 bases, leaving 11 bases between the germline ends. The CDR3 is 13 residues long. CDR3 in amino acids: CASSLDQGGGYTF. In DNA, the CDR3 is TGCGCCAGCAGCTTGGATCAGGGAGGAGGCTACACCTTC.

CDR3 protein: CASSEGANQPQHF. The DNA for the CDR3 is TGTGCCAGCTCAGAGGGTGCCAATCAGCCCCAGCATTTT. V is TRBV18 and J is TRBJ1-5; no firm D call. Germline V CDR1 and CDR2: KGHSH, LQKENI. V was clipped by 5 bases and J by 3 bases, with 8 bases between them. This CDR3 is 13 amino acids long.

This chain joins TRBV18 and TRBJ1-1; 7 bases line up with TRBD1. V lost 3 bases and J lost 4; bases outside the gene matches: 11. CDR1 is KGHSH, CDR2 LQKENI, per germline. This CDR3 is 16 amino acids long. The CDR3 here is CASSPTLTGFGTEAFF. For the CDR3, the DNA is TGTGCCAGCTCACCTACCTTGACAGGGTTTGGCACTGAAGCTTTCTTT.

The genes are TRBV18 and TRBJ1-4; D uncertain. Trimming took 4 bases from V and 0 from J, leaving 9 bases between them. CDR1 and CDR2 (germline): KGHSH, LQKENI. There are 15 residues in the CDR3. CDR3 nucleotides: TGTGCCAGCTCACAGTCCGGAGCAACTAATGAAAAACTGTTTTTT. It codes for CASSQSGATNEKLFF.

The chain combines TRBV7-9 with TRBJ1-2; no reliable D call. The CDR3 covers 12 residues. Germline CDR1 reads SEHNR; CDR2 reads FQNEAQ (reference sequence). V lost 7 bases to trimming and J lost 8 bases, with 14 bases between them. CDR3 loop: CASTSRLDGYTF. CDR3 nucleotide sequence: TGTGCCAGCACCTCGAGACTAGACGGCTACACCTTC.

The rearrangement joins TRBV6-5 to TRBJ2-1; 9 bases fit TRBD1. This CDR3 spans 14 amino acids. The trim removed 7 bases at V and 3 bases at J, leaving 4 bases unmatched. Germline values: CDR1 MNHEY, CDR2 SVGAGI. The CDR3 region has the DNA TGTGCCAGCATCCTGACAGGGGGCTACAATGAGCAGTTCTTC. Protein product: CASILTGGYNEQFF.

The CDR3 sequence: CASSSPQGSSPLHF. DNA of the CDR3: TGTGCCAGCAGTTCCCCACAGGGTAGTTCACCCCTCCACTTT. The rearrangement links TRBV28 to TRBJ1-6; a possible D gene is TRBD1 (6 bases). The CDR3 contains 14 residues. Trimming took off 4 bases at V and 9 bases at J, with 13 bases between the two ends. Germline values: CDR1 MDHEN, CDR2 SYDVKM.

This chain links TRBV7-9 with TRBJ2-7, with 10 bases that match TRBD2. The ends lost 2 bases at V and 5 bases at J; junction bases unmatched: 3. This CDR3 has 14 amino acids. CDR1 is SEHNR and CDR2 is FQNEAQ in the germline V gene (reference sequence). The CDR3 bases are TGTGCCAGCAGCTTACTAGCGGGGGTGGACGAGCAGTACTTC. This sequence encodes CASSLLAGVDEQYF. The complete variable domain, with remaining parts taken from reference TRBV7-9 and TRBJ2-7, reads DTGVSQNPRHKITKRGQNVTFRCDPISEHNRLYWYRQTLGQGPEFLTYFQNEAQLEKSRLLSDRFSAERPKGSFSTLEIQRTEQGDSAMYLCASSLLAGVDEQYFGPGTRLTVT.

The V and J genes are TRBV29-1 and TRBJ2-2, with D uncertain. Germline V lookup: CDR1 SQVTM, CDR2 ANQGSEA. V was trimmed by 4 bases and J by 7 bases, leaving 10 bases between them. CDR3 size: 12 residues. The CDR3 loop reads CSVGFPGGELFF. The DNA of the CDR3 is TGCAGCGTTGGGTTCCCAGGCGGGGAGCTGTTTTTT.